This T cell receptor beta chain was identified in a study of shared clonotypes between healthy human individuals (dated by TCRdb to 2018 to 2020). Broadly, across the study: A few men and a couple of women, aged 18 to 49 years, made up the cohort. For each donor, three plates each were used for CD4 naive and CD4 memory, two plates were used for CD8 naive, and one plate was used for CD8 memory. The study deeply sequenced blood TCR repertoires of several healthy adults to estimate repertoire size and the extent of clonotype sharing between individuals. Libraries were prepared and TCR repertoires were sequenced by different laboratories using diverse techniques, in order to increase sequencing depth and limit assay-specific biases. Between about 0.85 and 9.5 billion PBMCs per donor were obtained by leukapheresis.

What the study reported, not specific to this receptor: Based on pairwise subsampling, the degree of clonotype sharing among donors was expected to be affected by sequencing depth. Estimated clonotype richness was generally larger for naive than for memory subsets. Incomplete sequencing was indicated by rarefaction of sorted-subset datasets, despite the large sequencing depth. Clonotypes shared by all four sorted-subset donors showed higher generation probabilities than non-shared clonotypes. When several donors were compared, the shared fraction of clonotypes was around 5% for naive CD4, around 3.6% for naive CD8, 2% to 2.5% for memory CD4, and roughly 0.4% for memory CD8. Because the study included only a small number of donors, the genetic and exposure-history diversity represented was limited. Only blood was sampled, and tissue TCR repertoires likely differ from those in blood.

Using the deep immunoSEQ assay, multiplex PCR amplified TCR CDR3 regions from genomic DNA. Extracted genomic DNA from each cell subset was spread evenly across all wells of several immunoSEQ 96-well plates, with each plate serving as a replicate. For sorted subsets, each replicate PCR was loaded with 200 ng genomic DNA, equivalent to about 33,000 T cell genomes. The purified libraries were quantified using a Qubit 3.0 fluorometer, sized with a Bioanalyzer 2100, and then quantified again using the KAPA Library Quantification kit. Every immunoSEQ 96-well plate was sequenced on a dedicated single-read 150-cycle Illumina NextSeq 550 flow cell. From the authors' description of their analysis: Because the immunoSEQ output held only junctional sequences and lacked quality scores, the filtering could not match the filtering applied to full-length reads. To assign V/J genes and CDR3, sequences were annotated against IMGT germline references using PyIR, a Python wrapper for IgBLAST v1.9. Reads were removed for weak V/J assignments (E-value above 1e-6), missing CDR3, stop codons, out-of-frame junctions, or ambiguous translated residues. V3J clonotypes were defined as sequences sharing an identical inferred V gene, J gene, and CDR3 amino acid sequence. To compute the percentage overlap between repertoires, the number of shared unique clonotypes was divided by the size of the smaller repertoire. RTK rarefaction, the Chao1 estimator, and Recon v2.1 estimates of unobserved clonotypes were used to assess repertoire richness. Generation probabilities were computed with OLGA for all TCRbeta clonotypes obtained by the gDNA method from several donors. TCRdb retrieved this table from immuneACCESS and kept in-frame rearrangements only. Not all clones are present; in checked studies, unresolved V genes account for under half, and no reason is known for the remainder. V and J calls and clone size come straight from that table; D and trimming were deduced from the DNA. The sample table contains about 2.3 million clones; only one count was recorded for 85% to 95% of them. 0.35% to 0.5% of the sample comes from the top ten.

The germline V and J ends show losses of 2 bases and 5 bases respectively, and no gene match explains 8 bases of the junction. The cysteine opens and the phenylalanine closes a CDR3 of 16 amino acids. The DNA shown is the 48-base CDR3, in frame from base 1. According to the germline V gene, CDR1 reads MNHEY and CDR2 reads SVGAGI. To note about this clone: Its recognized antigen is unknown. Within one base of it there is no much larger clone, and no base qualities were kept.

Donors were healthy HIV-negative adults with no recently reported acute infections or vaccinations. Every donor was a Caucasian adult living in Nashville, Tennessee, USA. CD4+ T cells were enriched through magnetic negative selection, after which naive cells were positively selected on CD45RA and the remaining negative fraction served as the memory subset. After blood collection by leukapheresis, PBMCs were isolated using Ficoll-Histopaque density gradient centrifugation and then cryopreserved in the vapor phase of liquid nitrogen. Purity and quantity of every magnetically sorted T cell population were checked by analytical flow cytometry. Each sorted fraction had its genomic DNA isolated and then quantified by UV absorbance on a Nanodrop 2000c.

What was sequenced was naive CD4+ T cells from PBMCs. In the paper's terms, the cell subset or site label means: CD45RA+ positively selected. The chain is assembled from TRBV6-5 and TRBJ1-2; 10 middle bases align to TRBD1. The clonotype was recovered from a man between 18 and 29 years old in good health. Some clones in this sample may be carry-over from other donors' samples. The encoded CDR3 is CASSYAGQGMGYGYTF. The sequenced DNA is TGTGCCAGCAGTTACGCGGGACAGGGGATGGGGTATGGCTACACCTTC.